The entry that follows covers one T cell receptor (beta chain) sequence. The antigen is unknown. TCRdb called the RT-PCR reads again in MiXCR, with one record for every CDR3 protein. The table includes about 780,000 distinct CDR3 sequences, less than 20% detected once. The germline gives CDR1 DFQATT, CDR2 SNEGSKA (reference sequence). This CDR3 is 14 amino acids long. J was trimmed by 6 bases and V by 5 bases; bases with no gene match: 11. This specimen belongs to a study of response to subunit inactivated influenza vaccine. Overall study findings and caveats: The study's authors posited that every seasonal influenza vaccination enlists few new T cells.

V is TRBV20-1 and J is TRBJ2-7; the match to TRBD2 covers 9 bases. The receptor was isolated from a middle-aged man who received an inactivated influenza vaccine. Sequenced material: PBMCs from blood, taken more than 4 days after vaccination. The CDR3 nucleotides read TGCAGTGCTCCCCGGGGTAGCGGGAGACCCGAGCAGTACTTC. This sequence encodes CSAPRGSGRPEQYF.